The T cell receptor beta chain under discussion was sequenced for a study of T cell responses to AZD1222 COVID-19 vaccine. The method was immunoSEQ multiplex PCR; TCRdb's version includes in-frame clones alone and lacks a portion of them. Among 110,000 or so clones listed, 88% were seen once. Points on this clone: Antigen unknown.

Broader study findings: With two AZD1222 doses given, Spike-specific TCR breadth and depth both rose. Most donors were white British, females outnumbered males, and clonal diversity was possibly underestimated. Nearly half of spike-specific TCRs reportedly target variant regions that are unmutated in the B.1.351 and B.1.1.7 variants. Only a handful of AZD1222 recipients were seropositive at baseline.

Per the germline V gene, CDR1 is LNHDA and CDR2 is SQIVND (reference sequence). The CDR3 sequence is 14 residues long. With 9 bases removed from V and 1 base from J, the gap between germline ends came to 12 bases. The material sequenced was peripheral blood, taken on day 0 of AZD1222 vaccination. This chain joins TRBV19 and TRBJ2-2; perhaps TRBD1 as D (6 bases). The clonotype was recovered from an adult in good health. CDR3 in DNA: TGTGCCAGCGGGGCAGGGGTGAACACCGGGGAGCTGTTTTTT. Its protein is CASGAGVNTGELFF.